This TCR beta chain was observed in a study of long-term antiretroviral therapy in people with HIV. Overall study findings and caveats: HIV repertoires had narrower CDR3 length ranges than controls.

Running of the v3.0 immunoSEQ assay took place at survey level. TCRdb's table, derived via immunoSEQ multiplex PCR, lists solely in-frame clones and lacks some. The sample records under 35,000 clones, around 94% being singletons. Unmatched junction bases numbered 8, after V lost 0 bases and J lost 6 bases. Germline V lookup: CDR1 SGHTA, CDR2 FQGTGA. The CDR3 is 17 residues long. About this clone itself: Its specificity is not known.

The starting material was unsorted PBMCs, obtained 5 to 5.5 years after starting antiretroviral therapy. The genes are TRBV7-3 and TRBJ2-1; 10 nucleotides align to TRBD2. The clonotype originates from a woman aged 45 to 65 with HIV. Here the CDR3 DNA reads TGTGCCAGCAGCTTAACCACACTAGCGGGGAGCTTCAATGAGCAGTTCTTC. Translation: CASSLTTLAGSFNEQFF.